One sample yielded the 18 T cell receptor beta chains listed below, sequenced in a study of blood T cell repertoires in COVID-19. The assay was immunoSEQ multiplex PCR, and TCRdb's table has in-frame clones only and misses some. The sample includes roughly 190,000 clones, around 84% of them seen just once. The source material was PBMCs or T cells enriched from blood (not recorded which). The source of these receptors is a woman in her thirties who had recovered from COVID-19.

The V gene is TRBV2, the J gene TRBJ2-1; D not certain. The CDR3 consists of 11 residues. Trimming took off 2 bases at V and 8 bases at J, with 4 bases between the two ends. Germline lookup yields CDR1 SNHLY and CDR2 FYNNEI. The chain's CDR3 is CASSERDEQFF. The CDR3 region has the DNA TGTGCCAGCAGTGAACGGGATGAGCAGTTCTTC.

The V and J genes are TRBV3-1 (or the pseudogene TRBV3-2) and TRBJ1-6, with TRBD1 matching over 10 bases. V was clipped by 5 bases and J by 9 bases; unmatched bases: 4. Germline values: CDR1 LGHDT, CDR2 YNNKEL (reference sequence). The CDR3 contains 14 residues. The CDR3 DNA sequence: TGTGCCAGCAGCAGCCGGGACAGGGGTTCACCCCTCCACTTT. It translates to CASSSRDRGSPLHF.

This clone appeared a few times. The CDR3 region has the DNA TGTGCTAGTGGTTTTTGGGGCTATGAGCAGTTCTTC. Its protein product is CASGFWGYEQFF. V and J are TRBV12-5 and TRBJ2-1; possibly TRBD1 for D (5 bases). Trimming took 3 bases from V and 8 from J, leaving 8 bases between them. This CDR3 is 12 amino acids long. Germline CDR1 reads LGHNT; CDR2 reads FRNRAP.

The chain carries TRBV27 and TRBJ1-6; TRBD1 might be the D (6 bases). V was shortened by 7 bases and J by 5 bases, with 15 bases between the two germline ends. CDR3 length: 15 residues. The germline V gene encodes CDR1 MNHEY and CDR2 SMNVEV (reference sequence). The CDR3 is CASTPDRSDNSPLHF. The CDR3, as DNA: TGTGCCAGCACCCCAGACAGGAGCGATAATTCACCCCTCCACTTT.

The rearrangement links TRBV28 to TRBJ1-1; D gene uncertain. The CDR3 contains 15 residues. V shed 3 bases and J shed 2 bases, with 13 bases lying between them. CDR1 is MDHEN, CDR2 SYDVKM, per germline. DNA of the CDR3: TGTGCCAGCAGTTTCCCCCCGGCGGGAAACACTGAAGCTTTCTTT. Protein sequence: CASSFPPAGNTEAFF. The entire variable domain, with the rest obtained from reference TRBV28 and TRBJ1-1, is as follows: DVKVTQSSRYLVKRTGEKVFLECVQDMDHENMFWYRQDPGLGLRLIYFSYDVKMKEKGDIPEGYSVSREKKERFSLILESASTNQTSMYLCASSFPPAGNTEAFFGQGTRLTVV.

This clone appeared once. CDR3 sequence: CASSFVGLAGGPTPNEQFF. CDR3 bases: TGTGCCAGCAGTTTTGTTGGACTAGCGGGGGGCCCCACCCCCAATGAGCAGTTCTTC. V gene TRBV28 combines with J gene TRBJ2-1; 14 bases align to TRBD2. CDR1 and CDR2 (germline): MDHEN, SYDVKM. This CDR3 region has 19 residues. V lost 3 bases to trimming and J lost 6 bases; unmatched junction nucleotides: 13.

This clone was seen only a few times. The chain has TRBV7-9 and TRBJ2-4; D not resolved. CDR1 SEHNR and CDR2 FQNEAQ come from the germline V gene (reference sequence). Trimming removed 5 bases from V and 1 base from J, with 6 bases in between. The CDR3 is 13 residues long. Written as DNA, the CDR3 is TGTGCCAGCAGCCCTCCGGCCAAAAACATTCAGTACTTC. Translated: CASSPPAKNIQYF. The full variable domain, with the rest looked up from reference TRBV7-9 and TRBJ2-4, is DTGVSQNPRHKITKRGQNVTFRCDPISEHNRLYWYRQTLGQGPEFLTYFQNEAQLEKSRLLSDRFSAERPKGSFSTLEIQRTEQGDSAMYLCASSPPAKNIQYFGAGTRLSVL.

This rearrangement joins TRBV14 to TRBJ2-1, with D possibly matching TRBD1 (5 bases). Germline V CDR1 and CDR2: SGHDN, FVKESK. The CDR3 has 14 amino acids. V was cut by 2 bases and J by 2 bases, with 7 bases left in between. This chain's CDR3 is CASSQRQPYNEQFF. Written as DNA, the CDR3 is TGTGCCAGCAGCCAACGACAGCCCTACAATGAGCAGTTCTTC.

The genes are TRBV30 and TRBJ2-5; 8 bases line up with TRBD1. V shed 5 bases, J shed 7 bases, and the junction held 6 bases outside the gene matches. Germline CDR1 and CDR2: GTSNPN and SVGIG (reference sequence). The CDR3 covers 12 residues. CDR3 nucleotide sequence: TGTGCCTGGGGACAGGGTCTCGGGACCCAGTACTTC. Translation gives CAWGQGLGTQYF.

This chain's CDR3 is CASSSTQGASTQYF. In DNA form, the CDR3 reads TGTGCCAGCTCATCTACTCAGGGGGCCAGTACGCAGTATTTT. This chain uses TRBV18 with TRBJ2-3, with 8 bases fitting TRBD1. Germline values: CDR1 KGHSH, CDR2 LQKENI. V shed 5 bases and J 8 bases; nucleotides not matched to a gene: 9. The CDR3 is 14 residues long.

The V gene is TRBV18, the J gene TRBJ2-7; the D is unclear. V was cut by 0 bases and J by 2 bases, with 5 bases left in between. The CDR3 sequence is 13 residues long. Looked up from germline, CDR1 is KGHSH and CDR2 is LQKENI. This CDR3 reads CASSPPTAYEQYF. The DNA for the CDR3 is TGTGCCAGCTCACCACCAACAGCCTACGAGCAGTACTTC.

The V call is TRBV7-8, the J call TRBJ2-7; weak D call: TRBD1 (5 bases). The CDR3 runs to 14 residues. The V and J ends lost 6 bases and 3 bases respectively, with 15 bases between them. Germline loops: CDR1 SGHVS, CDR2 FQNEAQ. CDR3 sequence reads: CASSSTAGIYEQYV. CDR3 DNA: TGTGCCAGCAGTTCCACGGCAGGGATCTACGAGCAGTACGTC.

J is TRBJ2-4 and V is TRBV9, with 7 bases matching TRBD2. The CDR3 is made up of 15 amino acids. After removal of 3 bases from V and 4 bases from J, the junction contained 7 bases not matched to a gene. Germline CDR1 reads SGDLS; CDR2 reads YYNGEE. The DNA of the CDR3 is TGTGCCAGCAGCGCACCCGGCGGGGGAAAAAACATTCAGTACTTC. Its translation is CASSAPGGGKNIQYF.

This chain links TRBV2 with TRBJ1-1; TRBD1 matches 7 bases. The CDR3 runs 15 residues. After removal of 7 bases from V and 1 base from J, the junction contained 9 bases not matched to a gene. Germline V CDR1 and CDR2: SNHLY, FYNNEI. The CDR3 DNA is TGTGCCAGCATCCAACAGGGGAAGAGGAACACTGAAGCTTTCTTT. Its protein product is CASIQQGKRNTEAFF.

The J gene is TRBJ2-1, the V gene TRBV13; TRBD2 agrees at 11 bases. Germline trimming cut 0 bases from V and 4 bases from J; bases unmatched to any gene: 5. The germline V gene has CDR1 PRHDT and CDR2 FYEKMQ (reference sequence). The CDR3 length is 17 residues. In DNA, the CDR3 is TGTGCCAGCAGCTTAGGAACAGTAGCGGGAGGGTACAATGAGCAGTTCTTC. Protein product: CASSLGTVAGGYNEQFF.

The chain employs TRBV13 and TRBJ2-4; TRBD1 matches 8 bases. The J segment lost 1 base and the V segment lost 5 bases, leaving 10 bases of the junction unmatched. The CDR3 consists of 17 residues. Germline loops: CDR1 PRHDT, CDR2 FYEKMQ (reference sequence). CDR3 nucleotides: TGTGCCAGCAGCGATCGTAGGACAGGGAGTGCCAAAAACATTCAGTACTTC. This sequence encodes CASSDRRTGSAKNIQYF.

To note about this clone: The junction and the germline gene differ at one end; a read error may be behind it. The genes are TRBV7-7 and TRBJ2-3; TRBD2 matches 8 bases. This CDR3 spans 15 amino acids. Germline assignment: CDR1 SSHAT and CDR2 FNYEAQ (reference sequence). CDR3 nucleotides: TGTGCTAGCAGCCCAAACGGGGGGGGCACAGATACGCAGTATTTT. This gives the protein CASSPNGGGTDTQYF.

The chain uses TRBV28 and TRBJ1-2, with a possible D match to TRBD1 (5 bases). The V end lost 4 bases, the J end lost 0 bases, and 18 bases lay between the germline ends. From germline, CDR1 is MDHEN and CDR2 SYDVKM. The length of the CDR3 is 17 residues. In nucleotides, the CDR3 is TGTGCCAGCAGTTCCCTTGACAGTGACTTAGCTAACTATGGCTACACCTTC. This codes for CASSSLDSDLANYGYTF.